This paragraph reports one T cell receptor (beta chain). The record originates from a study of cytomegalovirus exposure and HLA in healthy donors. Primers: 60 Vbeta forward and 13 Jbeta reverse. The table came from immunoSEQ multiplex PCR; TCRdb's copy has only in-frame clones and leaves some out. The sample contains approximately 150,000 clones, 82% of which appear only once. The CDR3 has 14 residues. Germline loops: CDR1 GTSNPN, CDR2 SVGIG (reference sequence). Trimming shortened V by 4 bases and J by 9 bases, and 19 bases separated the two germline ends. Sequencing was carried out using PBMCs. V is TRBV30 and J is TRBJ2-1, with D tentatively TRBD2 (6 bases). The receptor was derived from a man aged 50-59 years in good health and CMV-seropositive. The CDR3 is CAWNNAREFGEQFF. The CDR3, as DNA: TGTGCCTGGAATAATGCGCGGGAATTCGGTGAGCAGTTCTTC.